A single sample gave rise to the 32 T cell receptor beta chains below, sequenced in a study of blood T cell repertoires in COVID-19. The repertoire was sequenced with immunoSEQ multiplex PCR; TCRdb's copy has only in-frame clones and lacks some. The sample comprises over 400,000 clones, more than 85% of which are singletons, and approximately 8.3% rests with the top ten. Sequenced input: PBMCs or T cells enriched from blood (not recorded which). The receptors originated from a woman aged 60-75 years who had recovered from COVID-19.

The chain joins TRBV11-2 to TRBJ2-5, with D possibly being TRBD2 (5 bases). Germline V gene sequence: CDR1 SGHAT, CDR2 FQNNGV. The V end lost 5 bases, the J end lost 5 bases, and 12 bases lay between the germline ends. The length of the CDR3 is 13 residues. CDR3 nucleotides: TGTGCCAGCAGCCAAGGGCTAGCTGAGACCCAGTACTTC. Protein: CASSQGLAETQYF.

The V and J genes are TRBV27 and TRBJ1-4, with unresolved D. V was clipped by 6 bases and J by 10 bases, with 18 bases between them. Per germline, CDR1 MNHEY and CDR2 SMNVEV (reference sequence). The CDR3 extends over 14 amino acids. The CDR3 protein is CASSPILAPGKLFF. In DNA, the CDR3 is TGTGCCAGCAGCCCCATACTGGCCCCAGGAAAACTGTTTTTT.

The rearrangement joins TRBV6-5 to TRBJ1-3; D gene uncertain. CDR1 and CDR2 from the germline V gene are MNHEY and SVGAGI. The ends were cut back, 6 bases at V and 2 bases at J, with 8 bases in the middle. CDR3 length equals 13 residues. The CDR3 sequence is CASRERAGNTIYF. The CDR3 DNA is TGTGCCAGCAGGGAGAGGGCTGGAAACACCATATATTTT.

The V and J genes are TRBV3-1 (or the pseudogene TRBV3-2) and TRBJ2-2; D is unresolved. CDR1 LGHDT and CDR2 YNNKEL come from the germline V gene (reference sequence). The CDR3 runs 14 residues. V lost 2 bases and J lost 3, with 7 bases in between. In nucleotides, the CDR3 is TGTGCCAGCAGCCAACGCCAGTACACCGGGGAGCTGTTTTTT. Amino acid sequence: CASSQRQYTGELFF.

This clone was seen a handful of times. This sequence joins TRBV6-5 and TRBJ2-1; 8 bases are a match to TRBD2. The CDR3 is made up of 13 amino acids. With V trimmed by 7 bases and J by 4 bases, 3 bases remained unmatched. The germline gives CDR1 MNHEY, CDR2 SVGAGI. The DNA for the CDR3 is TGTGCCAGCAAACCGGGGGGGTACAATGAGCAGTTCTTC. Its translation: CASKPGGYNEQFF.

The rearrangement uses TRBV15 and TRBJ2-7, with D possibly matching TRBD2 (6 bases). The CDR3 is made up of 14 amino acids. Trimming cost V 0 bases and J 6 bases, with 12 bases left between them. Germline V gene data show CDR1 as LNHNV and CDR2 as YYDKDF (reference sequence). The CDR3 sequence is CATSRDGGWGEQYV. CDR3 nucleotide sequence: TGTGCCACCAGCAGAGACGGGGGATGGGGCGAGCAGTACGTC.

The genes are TRBV5-1 and TRBJ1-6; 8 positions agree with TRBD1. Germline loops: CDR1 SGHRS, CDR2 YFSETQ. The junction had 13 bases not matched to a gene; V was cut back by 4 bases and J by 7 bases. The CDR3 sequence is 17 residues long. In DNA form, the CDR3 reads TGCGCCAGCAGCGCAGGGACAGGTAGCGGCCTAAATTCACCCCTCCACTTT. This translates into CASSAGTGSGLNSPLHF. The complete variable domain, with remaining parts taken from reference TRBV5-1 and TRBJ1-6, reads KAGVTQTPRYLIKTRGQQVTLSCSPISGHRSVSWYQQTPGQGLQFLFEYFSETQRNKGNFPGRFSGRQFSNSRSEMNVSTLELGDSALYLCASSAGTGSGLNSPLHFGNGTRLTVT.

This sequence joins TRBV30 and TRBJ2-3; D perhaps matches TRBD2 (6 bases). Trimming left V 1 base short and J 11 bases short, with 19 bases between. This CDR3 contains 14 residues. In germline, CDR1 is GTSNPN, CDR2 SVGIG (reference sequence). In nucleotides, the CDR3 is TGTGCCTGGAGTGGGGGGGACTCCTACCATGAGCAGTATTTT. Translation gives CAWSGGDSYHEQYF.

The rearrangement links TRBV10-2 to TRBJ1-6, with TRBD1 matching 8 bases. This CDR3 spans 13 amino acids. Per germline, CDR1 WSHSY and CDR2 SAAADI. Trimming took 6 bases from V and 6 from J; bases not matched to a gene: 1. The CDR3 loop reads CASSGQGNSPLHF. The DNA of the CDR3 is TGCGCCAGCAGCGGACAGGGTAATTCACCCCTCCACTTT.

The CDR3 sequence is CASSAQTGGSYEQYF. CDR3 nucleotides: TGTGCCAGTAGTGCCCAGACAGGGGGCTCCTACGAGCAGTACTTC. The rearrangement uses TRBV19 and TRBJ2-7; TRBD1 matches at 9 bases. CDR1 and CDR2 (germline): LNHDA, SQIVND (reference sequence). With 5 bases clipped from V and 0 bases from J, the junction kept 5 bases outside the gene matches. The CDR3 totals 15 residues.

In this sample, this clone turned up a few times. CDR3 in amino acids: CASSPQGAAQPQHF. The CDR3 DNA follows: TGTGCCAGTAGTCCACAGGGGGCGGCTCAGCCCCAGCATTTT. The V gene is TRBV19, the J gene TRBJ1-5; 9 bases fit TRBD1. The length of the CDR3 is 14 residues. From germline, CDR1 is LNHDA and CDR2 SQIVND (reference sequence). V lost 5 bases to trimming and J lost 6 bases; unmatched junction nucleotides: 5.

CDR3 region: CASSLPRQGEGYYGYTF. CDR3 nucleotide sequence: TGTGCCAGCAGTTTACCCAGACAGGGAGAAGGGTACTATGGCTACACCTTC. The chain recombines TRBV28 with TRBJ1-2, with 7 positions matching TRBD1. This CDR3 region has 17 residues. In germline, CDR1 is MDHEN, CDR2 SYDVKM. V shed 2 bases, J shed 3 bases, and the junction held 12 bases outside the gene matches.

This clone came up once. J is TRBJ2-3 and V is TRBV7-8; a possible D gene is TRBD1 (5 bases). CDR1 and CDR2 from the germline V gene are SGHVS and FQNEAQ. The germline V and J ends were trimmed by 4 bases and 2 bases, with 10 bases remaining between them. This CDR3 contains 14 residues. In DNA form, the CDR3 reads TGTGCCAGCAGCTCACGACAGAACACAGATACGCAGTATTTT. It translates to CASSSRQNTDTQYF.

The chain employs TRBV6-5 and TRBJ2-1, with 9 nucleotides matching TRBD2. This CDR3 is 14 amino acids long. CDR1 is MNHEY, CDR2 SVGAGI, per germline. After removal of 7 bases from V and 6 bases from J, the junction contained 7 bases not matched to a gene. The CDR3 loop reads CASKVRGGLNEQFF. The CDR3 DNA is TGTGCCAGCAAGGTGCGGGGGGGGCTCAATGAGCAGTTCTTC.

This rearrangement joins TRBV11-2 to TRBJ1-2; a possible D gene is TRBD1 (6 bases). V was pared by 3 bases and J by 5 bases, with 13 bases between. CDR3 length equals 14 residues. The V gene's germline CDR1 is SGHAT and CDR2 FQNNGV. The CDR3 sequence is CASSLAQGGYGYTF. The CDR3 DNA is TGTGCCAGCAGCTTGGCACAGGGTGGATATGGCTACACCTTC.

The chain combines TRBV19 with TRBJ2-5; 7 bases are a match to TRBD2. Germline CDR1 is LNHDA and CDR2 is SQIVND (reference sequence). The V segment lost 2 bases and the J segment 1 base; nucleotides outside the gene matches: 1. This CDR3 contains 14 residues. CDR3 amino acids: CASSITGGQETQYF. The CDR3 DNA reads TGTGCCAGTAGTATAACGGGAGGCCAAGAGACCCAGTACTTC.

Comments on this clone: At the DNA level, this CDR3 is encoded by other sequences in the same sample as well. The chain employs TRBV3-1 (or the pseudogene TRBV3-2) and TRBJ1-1; D is possibly TRBD1 (5 bases). V dropped 1 base and J dropped 1 base, with 7 bases sitting between them. There are 14 residues in the CDR3. Germline V gives CDR1 LGHDT, CDR2 YNNKEL (reference sequence). The CDR3, as DNA: TGTGCCAGCAGCCAAGGGGGGGGGAACACTGAAGCTTTCTTT. It encodes CASSQGGGNTEAFF.

The CDR3 DNA follows: TGTGCCAGCAGTTACTCGAAATCTGGGGGGAATGGCTACACCTTC. This encodes CASSYSKSGGNGYTF. The rearrangement uses TRBV6-5 and TRBJ1-2, with D possibly matching TRBD1 (5 bases). Germline loops: CDR1 MNHEY, CDR2 SVGAGI. Trimming removed 0 bases from V and 6 bases from J, with 14 bases in between. The CDR3 loop spans 15 amino acids.

This chain connects TRBV7-9 to TRBJ2-7, with 9 bases aligning to TRBD1. Germline V lookup: CDR1 SEHNR, CDR2 FQNEAQ (reference sequence). This CDR3 region has 15 residues. V was clipped by 5 bases and J by 4 bases; unmatched bases: 9. Written as DNA, the CDR3 is TGTGCCAGCAGCCGACCGACAGGGGGGATTTACGAGCAGTACTTC. Amino acid sequence: CASSRPTGGIYEQYF.

This chain uses TRBV18 with TRBJ1-3; D gene ambiguous. From germline, CDR1 is KGHSH and CDR2 LQKENI. The CDR3 has 18 amino acids. The V gene lost 0 bases and the J gene lost 0 bases, with 15 bases spanning the gap. The CDR3 bases are TGTGCCAGCTCACCACCGCGGGGAGAGGAAAGCTCTGGAAACACCATATATTTT. Translated, it gives CASSPPRGEESSGNTIYF.

The rearrangement links TRBV28 to TRBJ1-1; 7 nucleotides line up with TRBD1. V shed 5 bases and J 1 base; nucleotides not matched to a gene: 7. The CDR3 runs 15 residues. Per the germline V gene, CDR1 is MDHEN and CDR2 is SYDVKM. In nucleotides, the CDR3 is TGTGCCAGCAGTGAGACAGGGCTCCAGAACACTGAAGCTTTCTTT. It encodes CASSETGLQNTEAFF.

The chain has TRBV5-1 and TRBJ1-3, with unresolved D. The germline CDR1 and CDR2 sequences are SGHRS and YFSETQ. The CDR3 has 15 amino acids. Trimming removed 4 bases at V and 2 bases at J, with 13 bases between. The CDR3 bases are TGCGCCAGCAGCCCGAATACAGTTCCTGGAAACACCATATATTTT. Its protein product is CASSPNTVPGNTIYF. The full variable domain, rest sourced from reference TRBV5-1 and TRBJ1-3, is KAGVTQTPRYLIKTRGQQVTLSCSPISGHRSVSWYQQTPGQGLQFLFEYFSETQRNKGNFPGRFSGRQFSNSRSEMNVSTLELGDSALYLCASSPNTVPGNTIYFGEGSWLTVV.

The J gene is TRBJ2-7, the V gene TRBV6-1, with a tentative D call TRBD2 (6 bases). Trimming removed 6 bases from V and 7 bases from J, with 13 bases in between. This CDR3 contains 12 residues. Germline V gene data show CDR1 as MNHNS and CDR2 as SASEGT. CDR3: CASRRDSKEQYV. In DNA, the CDR3 is TGTGCCAGCAGGCGGGACTCAAAAGAGCAGTACGTC.

Only one count was recorded for this clone. The genes are TRBV4-1 and TRBJ2-3, with D maybe TRBD1 (6 bases). V lost 3 bases and J 6 bases, leaving 16 bases between the germline ends. The CDR3 extends over 15 amino acids. Germline V gene data show CDR1 as MGHRA and CDR2 as YSYEKL. The DNA of the CDR3 is TGCGCCAGCAGCCAGACAGGTTTACAAACGGATACGCAGTATTTT. Translated: CASSQTGLQTDTQYF.

This chain joins TRBV3-1 (or the pseudogene TRBV3-2) and TRBJ2-1, with TRBD2 matching over 10 bases. The junction had 13 bases not matched to a gene; V was cut back by 6 bases and J by 8 bases. In germline, CDR1 is LGHDT, CDR2 YNNKEL (reference sequence). The CDR3 extends over 16 amino acids. CDR3 residues: CASRQQGASGGHEQFF. DNA for the CDR3: TGTGCCAGCAGGCAACAAGGGGCTAGCGGGGGACATGAGCAGTTCTTC.

This chain joins TRBV3-1 (or the pseudogene TRBV3-2) and TRBJ2-2; TRBD2 aligns across 7 bases. Per the germline V gene, CDR1 is LGHDT and CDR2 is YNNKEL (reference sequence). The junction had 5 bases not matched to a gene; V was cut back by 6 bases and J by 7 bases. CDR3 length equals 13 residues. CDR3 DNA sequence: TGTGCCAGCAGTAGAGCGGGGTTCGGGGAGCTGTTTTTT. As protein: CASSRAGFGELFF.

The rearrangement joins TRBV5-4 to TRBJ2-7, with 9 bases that match TRBD1. The germline V gene has CDR1 SGHNT and CDR2 YYREEE (reference sequence). This CDR3 comprises 20 residues. The trim removed 0 bases at V and 2 bases at J, leaving 18 bases unmatched. CDR3 in amino acids: CASSLVSGTGSFGAPYEQYF. CDR3 bases: TGTGCCAGCAGCTTGGTCTCCGGGACAGGGTCTTTCGGGGCGCCCTACGAGCAGTACTTC.

This chain links TRBV13 with TRBJ2-4; 8 nucleotides match TRBD1. CDR3 length equals 15 residues. Per germline, CDR1 PRHDT and CDR2 FYEKMQ (reference sequence). Losses at the gene ends were 5 bases for V and 0 bases for J; bases not matched to a gene: 3. The CDR3 loop reads CASSPDREAKNIQYF. The CDR3 bases are TGTGCCAGCAGCCCGGACAGGGAAGCCAAAAACATTCAGTACTTC.

The chain recombines TRBV29-1 with TRBJ1-5; 10 nucleotides align to TRBD1. Germline trimming cut 4 bases from V and 1 base from J; bases unmatched to any gene: 1. CDR1 is SQVTM and CDR2 is ANQGSEA in the germline V gene. The length of the CDR3 is 14 residues. This CDR3 reads CSVGDRGSNQPQHF. In nucleotides, the CDR3 is TGCAGCGTTGGGGACAGGGGAAGCAATCAGCCCCAGCATTTT.

This clone was detected a few times. The chain joins TRBV9 to TRBJ1-3, with D hard to call. Germline values: CDR1 SGDLS, CDR2 YYNGEE. CDR3 size: 14 residues. V was trimmed by 3 bases and J by 0 bases, leaving 7 bases between them. The CDR3 DNA follows: TGTGCCAGCAGCGCACAGAGCTCTGGAAACACCATATATTTT. Residues: CASSAQSSGNTIYF.

As for this clone: Other nucleotide sequences in the sample specify the same CDR3. This chain connects TRBV5-1 to TRBJ2-2; 11 nucleotides line up with TRBD1. Germline V gene lookup returns CDR1 SGHRS and CDR2 YFSETQ. The V and J ends lost 4 bases and 3 bases, in that order; junction bases with no gene match: 5. The CDR3 consists of 16 residues. CDR3 loop: CASSPRTGGDTGELFF. The CDR3 nucleotides read TGCGCCAGCAGCCCGAGGACAGGGGGCGACACCGGGGAGCTGTTTTTT.

This clone was recorded a few times. This chain connects TRBV5-1 to TRBJ1-5; 9 nucleotides agree with TRBD1. Per germline, CDR1 SGHRS and CDR2 YFSETQ. Trimming cost V 0 bases and J 4 bases; bases outside gene matches: 5. The CDR3 contains 16 residues. CDR3: CASSLGGTGNNQPQHF. CDR3 nucleotide sequence: TGCGCCAGCAGCTTGGGTGGGACAGGGAATAATCAGCCCCAGCATTTT.